This T cell receptor beta chain was found in a study of vaccination effects on CD4 cells after COVID-19 (dated by TCRdb to 2022 to 2024). With respect to the entire study: Post-vaccine samples across the study were collected a median of 72 days after the second dose, with a range of 14 to 241. In both COVID-19 convalescent patients and infection-naive vaccine recipients, the study compared SARS-CoV-2 spike-specific CD4+ TCR repertoires from before mRNA vaccination with those from after it. Altogether, over 9 COVID-19 convalescent patients and a handful of SARS-CoV-2-naive healthy vaccine recipients made up the full study. In the study, cultures from other donors were sequenced using the Oncomine TCR Beta short-read assay on an Illumina iSeq 100. What the authors observed across the whole study: Among healthy vaccine recipients, nearly all vaccine-induced clones were SARS-CoV-2 mono-reactive, and just 1 of 255 was cross-reactive with common cold coronaviruses. The study was limited by a small number of convalescent patients and lacked early post-infection timepoints. Clones induced by infection and clones induced by vaccination both contracted markedly at late timepoints after vaccination, which fits with T cell responses waning over time.

The protocol used for the library was the immunoSEQ multiplex PCR assay. DNA from the cultured, isolated CD4+ T cells was subjected to TCR beta CDR3 sequencing. The authors' analysis ran thus. Non-productive TCR sequences were removed, reads were trimmed to the CDR3 region, and CDR3s of at least 7 amino acids were retained. The MANAFEST web app was used to identify antigen-specific clonotypes by comparing expansion in peptide wells with expansion in reference cultures. To be called positive, a clone needed expansion at FDR<0.05 compared with the reference and with all other wells, an odds ratio greater than 5, and a frequency greater than 0.1% in two replicate wells. A clonotype was called cross-reactive if it was significantly expanded both in SARS-CoV-2 spike wells and in at least one common cold coronavirus spike condition. CDR3 similarity was assessed by Levenshtein distance with the stringdist R package, and unrooted trees were built with ape in R 3.6.1. TCRdb stores this immuneACCESS table with in-frame sequences only. Part of the clones is absent; in the studies checked, under half of the shortfall reflects unresolved V genes, and no reason is known for the rest. V and J calls and clone size are copied from that table; D and trimming were computed from the DNA. The sample has tens of thousands of clones on record, 74% of them singletons. About 1.6% of the sample is held by the ten biggest clonotypes.

This clone was counted only a few times. It has no known antigen specificity. No base quality values were provided; no much bigger clone lies one nucleotide off. Other DNA sequences in the same sample also yield this CDR3. V drops 3 bases and J drops 2 bases, leaving 7 bases in between. The CDR3 holds 13 amino acids from the cysteine to the phenylalanine. The read is trimmed to its CDR3 DNA, 39 bases read in frame from base 1. The germline V gene supplies CDR1 SNHLY and CDR2 FYNNEI. In the ViraFEST assay, PBMC were stimulated with viral peptide pools, and antigen-specific CD4+ T cell clonotypes were then identified by expansion using TCR sequencing. After more than nine days of culture, CD4+ T cells were isolated with the EasySep CD4+ T cell isolation kit. Each participant received two doses of an mRNA SARS-CoV-2 vaccine, either BNT162b2 or mRNA-1273. Negative nucleocapsid antibody results before and after vaccination confirmed that the healthy vaccine recipients had no prior SARS-CoV-2 infection. Some 2 million PBMC per well were cultured with about 9 ug/ml peptides in IMDM containing roughly 5% human AB serum, approximately 10 IU/ml IL-2 and gentamicin. Half of the culture medium was replaced with fresh IL-2-containing medium on days 3 and 7. Unless noted otherwise, every peptide stimulation condition was cultured in triplicate wells. Using Ficoll-Paque Plus gradient centrifugation, PBMC were separated from whole blood and then either used fresh or cryopreserved at -140C. Overlapping peptide pools spanned the spike proteins of SARS-CoV-2 and the common cold coronaviruses HCoV-NL63, HCoV-OC43 and HCoV-229E. Genomic DNA was extracted from cultured CD4+ T cells with the QIAamp micro DNA kit.

This material consisted of CD4+ T cells from PBMCs cultured with HCoV-229E spike peptides, taken after COVID-19 vaccination. What this sample's cell subset or site label stands for: HCoV-229E spike overlapping peptide pool stimulation. This TCR was sampled from a human donor who received a COVID-19 vaccine. This chain is built from TRBV2 and TRBJ1-2; perhaps TRBD1 is the D gene, with 5 bases matching. The CDR3 has the sequence CASSEGVNYGYTF. The DNA is TGTGCCAGCAGTGAGGGGGTGAACTATGGCTACACCTTC.